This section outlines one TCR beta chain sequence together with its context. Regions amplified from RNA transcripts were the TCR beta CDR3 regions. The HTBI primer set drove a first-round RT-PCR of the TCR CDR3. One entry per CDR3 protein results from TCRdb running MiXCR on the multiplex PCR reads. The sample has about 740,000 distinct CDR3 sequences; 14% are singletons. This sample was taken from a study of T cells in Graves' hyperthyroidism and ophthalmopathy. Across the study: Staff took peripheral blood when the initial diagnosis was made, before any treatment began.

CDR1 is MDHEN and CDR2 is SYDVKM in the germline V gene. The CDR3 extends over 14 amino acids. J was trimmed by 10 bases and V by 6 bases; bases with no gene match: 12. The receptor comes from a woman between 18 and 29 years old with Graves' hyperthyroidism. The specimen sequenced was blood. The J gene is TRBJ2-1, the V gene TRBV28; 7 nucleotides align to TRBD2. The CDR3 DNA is TGTGCCAGCAGCTTAGGGTGGACTAGGGACGAGCAGTTCTTC. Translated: CASSLGWTRDEQFF.